This record covers a single T cell receptor (beta chain). The antigen remains unidentified. This specimen belongs to a study of siplizumab effects on memory and regulatory T cells. Overall study findings and caveats: The study found that mappable alloreactive CD4+ clones averaged roughly 70% Treg-derived with siplizumab and 25% to 30% in controls. Alloreactive sequences traceable to unstimulated CD4+ memory cells declined significantly under siplizumab. Tracing alloreactive clones into unstimulated subsets worked for only a minor fraction of them.

This CDR3 region has 15 residues. Per germline, CDR1 SGHAT and CDR2 FQNNGV. Trimming shortened V by 6 bases and J by 4 bases, and 16 bases separated the two germline ends. Sequencing of each sample assayed approximately 110,000 TCR templates. Profiled with immunoSEQ multiplex PCR; TCRdb holds only in-frame clones, not every one. The sample holds tens of thousands of clones, more than 85% seen once. Sequenced sample: CD8+ T cells sorted from blood. The chain links TRBV11-2 to TRBJ1-3, with D hard to call. The sequence derives from a human donor in good health. For the CDR3, the DNA is TGTGCCAGCAGTTCGGCCCGGGGTCCCGGAAACACCATATATTTT. Amino acid sequence: CASSSARGPGNTIYF.